This is a list of T cell receptor beta chains from one sample in a study of blood T cell repertoires in COVID-19. The protocol was immunoSEQ multiplex PCR, while the TCRdb copy is restricted to in-frame clones and leaves out a portion. The sample consists of almost 250,000 clones, roughly 86% of them appearing once. Material: peripheral blood. Receptor source: a woman aged 60-75 years who had recovered from COVID-19. Each CDR3 is given with its conserved first and last residue. D genes are given only for firm matches. Part of the rows lack a size; the others show once, few, many or a class for expanded clones.

12	TRBV28	-	TRBD1	TRBJ2-3	CASWDRARTQYF	TGTGCCAGTTGGGACAGGGCGCGTACGCAGTATTTT
17	TRBV5-8	-	TRBD1	TRBJ2-1	CASSRGQGLAARNEQFF	TGTGCCAGCAGCCGTGGACAGGGATTAGCAGCCCGCAATGAGCAGTTCTTC
14	TRBV29-1	-	-	TRBJ1-6	CSVRLNRANSPLHF	TGCAGCGTTCGATTAAACAGGGCTAATTCACCCCTCCACTTT
14	TRBV11-2	-	-	TRBJ2-7	CASSLDRSSDEQYF	TGTGCCAGCAGCTTAGATCGGTCTAGTGACGAGCAGTACTTC
16	TRBV2	-	TRBD2	TRBJ2-1	CASSLAGGLGFNEQFF	TGTGCCAGCAGCCTAGCGGGGGGGCTCGGTTTTAATGAGCAGTTCTTC
20	TRBV6-1	-	TRBD1	TRBJ1-6	CASSEAPLLPGTAYNSPLHF	TGTGCCAGCAGTGAAGCCCCCCTACTTCCCGGGACAGCCTATAATTCACCCCTCCACTTT
17	TRBV3-1/TRBV3-2	-	TRBD1	TRBJ1-3	CASSQDIGTGGGNTIYF	TGTGCCAGCAGCCAAGATATCGGGACAGGTGGCGGAAACACCATATATTTT
14	TRBV4-1	-	-	TRBJ1-4	CASSQGRGNEKLFF	TGCGCCAGCAGCCAGGGAAGGGGTAATGAAAAACTGTTTTTT
14	TRBV2	-	-	TRBJ1-6	CASSGRTGNSPLHF	TGTGCCAGCAGTGGCCGGACTGGGAATTCACCCCTCCACTTT
14	TRBV14	-	-	TRBJ2-1	CATRAMSSYNEQFF	TGTGCCACCCGTGCGATGAGCTCCTACAATGAGCAGTTCTTC
13	TRBV5-5	-	-	TRBJ2-5	CASSLQVQETQYF	TGTGCCAGCAGCTTGCAGGTCCAAGAGACCCAGTACTTC
16	TRBV19	-	TRBD1	TRBJ1-6	CASRPGQGSYNSPLHF	TGTGCCAGTAGACCGGGACAGGGCTCCTATAATTCACCCCTCCACTTT
10	TRBV19	-	TRBD1	TRBJ1-1	CASYRGLAFF	TGTGCCAGTTACAGGGGCTTAGCTTTCTTT
12	TRBV6-5	-	-	TRBJ2-7	CASSYRGIEQYF	TGTGCCAGCAGTTACAGGGGGATAGAGCAGTACTTC
14	TRBV7-2	few	TRBD1	TRBJ1-4	CASSFRTGGEKLFF	TGTGCCAGCAGCTTTAGGACAGGGGGAGAAAAACTGTTTTTT
13	TRBV21-1	once	-	TRBJ1-2	CASFPGVPYGYTF	TGTGCCAGCTTCCCGGGGGTCCCCTATGGCTACACCTTC
13	TRBV7-2	-	-	TRBJ1-2	CASSLSRGDGYTF	TGTGCCAGCAGCTTATCTCGGGGGGACGGCTACACCTTC
16	TRBV11-2	-	TRBD1	TRBJ1-6	CASSDGQGAVNSPLHF	TGTGCCAGCAGCGACGGACAGGGGGCCGTCAATTCACCCCTCCACTTT
15	TRBV3-1/TRBV3-2	-	TRBD2	TRBJ2-5	CASSQLAGGPETQYF	TGTGCCAGCAGCCAACTAGCGGGGGGGCCGGAGACCCAGTACTTC
16	TRBV14	-	-	TRBJ2-7	CASSQDYSRQGNEQYF	TGTGCCAGCAGCCAAGATTACTCACGGCAGGGGAACGAGCAGTACTTC
21	TRBV18	-	TRBD1	TRBJ2-3	CASSPNRQGAIGSGPPGTQYF	TGTGCCAGCTCACCGAATCGACAGGGGGCGATAGGGTCGGGGCCCCCCGGGACGCAGTATTTT
18	TRBV10-3	-	TRBD2	TRBJ2-1	CAIQRPGGGSSSYNEQFF	TGTGCCATCCAAAGGCCCGGCGGGGGGTCGAGCTCCTACAATGAGCAGTTCTTC
14	TRBV19	-	-	TRBJ2-1	CASSIDGDFTPQFF	TGTGCCAGTAGTATAGATGGGGACTTCACACCGCAGTTCTTC